The T cell receptor beta chain under discussion was sequenced for a study of cytomegalovirus exposure and HLA in healthy donors (dated by TCRdb to about 2017). For the wider study: In an earlier analysis of around 540 of the donors, 250 to 350 Gb of sequence data and 90 million to 120 million unique TCR beta sequences from about 190 million T cells were reported. HLA typing included class I and class II loci at four-digit resolution. Donor age, sex, ethnicity and CMV serostatus were collected together with the repertoire data. A handful of DR-DQ haplotypes were treated as single units for association and clustering because of strong linkage in the cohort. The number of typed donors differed by locus: roughly 620-640 for A, B, C, DRB1 and DQB1; roughly 510 for DQA1; about 600 for DPA1; and some 470 for DPB1. Of the roughly 390 genotyped donors, less than 90% were placed in the genetic ancestry cluster associated with self-reported Caucasian donors. Genome-wide SNP genotypes for about three fifths of the roughly 700 donors were used in a later genetic analysis, which treated that subset as a discovery cohort. The study was designed to test whether signatures of past pathogen exposure could be identified by cataloging public T cell receptors. Along with the roughly 670-subject first cohort, a separate validation cohort of 120 different subjects was used. The study used immunosequencing to profile the T cell repertoires of approximately 640 subjects and linked those repertoires to cytomegalovirus serostatus. Among around 400 genotyped donors of the cohort, an average of roughly 230,000 unique TCR beta nucleotide sequences was sequenced per donor, of which roughly 18% were non-productive. In a later analysis, previously published TCR beta repertoires from 670 or so donors were re-analyzed and high-resolution HLA genotyping was added so that TCR occurrence patterns could be studied. Every discovery cohort repertoire had been produced on one sequencing platform. Rather than drawing on any new phenotypic data, the later analysis identified candidate immune exposures from TCR beta sequences and the way those sequences occurred across donors. High-throughput TCR immunosequencing, statistical association of individual TCRs with disease status, and machine learning were combined to predict cytomegalovirus infection status. An early release covering around 630 HLA-typed donors comprised approximately 290 gigabases of sequencing data and 65 million to 100 million unique TCR sequences. To decide whether each TCR beta V gene segment behaved as functional or pseudogenic, an earlier analysis of fewer than 750 of the donors relied on high-throughput TCR beta sequencing. The paper as a whole reports these results and caveats: A cluster of highly shared sequence variants was judged likely to be a technical artifact of the sequencing pipeline. Linkage disequilibrium might explain the correlated functional status among segregating V segments, but an unknown experimental factor could not be excluded. In an earlier analysis of 500 to 650 of the donors, most TCR beta V segments appeared in productive rearrangements about 90% or about 30% of the time, broadly matching IMGT annotations. In a later analysis, some 18,000 TCR beta sequences were associated with specific HLA alleles at a false discovery rate of 0.05. The presence/absence analyses assumed that sequencing depth was roughly uniform across donors, and that assumption may not be true. Cytomegalovirus status was reported to be diagnosed by the classifier with high specificity and sensitivity in both the original and validation cohorts. HLA typing was unavailable for some donors at each locus, so association tests used only the typed subset. When HLA alleles, especially DR and DQ, strongly co-occurred, TCR associations were difficult to assign to individual alleles. A few of the identified cytomegalovirus-associated TCR beta chains were confirmed in vitro to be specific for cytomegalovirus antigens. In a later analysis, HLA-associated TCR beta chains were found to be more clonally expanded and to have lower generation probabilities than equally common non-associated chains. In a later genetic analysis, fewer N-insertions in productive TCRs were reported among donors in an Asian-associated ancestry cluster than the approximately 710-donor mean. V-gene and J-gene trimming of TCR beta chains was associated with a missense DCLRE1C variant in a later genetic analysis, and the association was replicated in an independent cohort. The authors suggested that the approach could potentially be generalized to other disease states and immunological phenotypes. The earlier analysis of about 600 of the donors excluded roughly 17 rarely observed V segments, including chromosome 9 orphons, because counts were too low. This cohort had only TCR beta chains sequenced, and the lack of alpha or paired-chain data limited which features could be detected. In the study, approximately 160 TCR beta chains were listed as associated with cytomegalovirus. The only immune exposure information available for the cohort was CMV serostatus. Several of the top co-occurrence clusters appeared to be linked to parvovirus B19, influenza, CMV and Epstein-Barr virus, according to a later analysis. In a later analysis, most CMV-associated TCR beta chains were found to appear HLA-restricted, with HLA associations seemingly driven largely by CMV exposure. Most TCR sequences were observed very rarely across donors, whereas some public TCRs were present in many individuals. A further reported finding was that TCR beta sequences accurately predicted the HLA-A and HLA-B alleles for most subjects in the first cohort. In a later analysis, TCR association rates were found to vary across HLA loci, with the most associated TCRs seen for DRB1 alleles and the fewest for HLA-C alleles. Some IMGT-functional V segments, including TRBV6-2 and TRBV6-3, could not be distinguished by the 87-base-pair reads and were therefore excluded.

V trim: 0 bases; J trim: 4 bases; unmatched bases: 7. There are 16 amino acids in the CDR3, from cysteine to phenylalanine inclusive. Just the 48-base CDR3 DNA is kept, in frame starting at base 1. The CDR1 and CDR2 encoded by the germline V gene are SGHRS and YFSETQ. Library preparation employed the immunoSEQ multiplex PCR assay. A mixture of 60 forward primers for TCR Vbeta segments and 13 reverse primers for TCR Jbeta segments was used in the multiplex PCR. The CDR3 region of rearranged TCR beta genes was amplified from genomic DNA with a multiplex PCR assay. Amplified TCR beta libraries were sequenced as 87-base-pair reads on the Illumina HiSeq System. The study's processing was this. A later analysis tallied 75 million to 95 million unique TCR beta chains across the 666 repertoires, and around 12 million of those chains were shared by two or more donors. Raw reads were error-corrected and collapsed into unique sequences with a nearest-neighbor algorithm that merged closely related sequences to remove PCR and sequencing errors. To assign V, D and J gene segments, CDR3 sequences were aligned to IMGT reference sequences. For a sequence to be retained, a match of at least six nucleotides was required to both a V gene segment and a J gene segment. A rearrangement was called productive if the CDR3 had no stop codons and remained in frame with V and J, and every other rearrangement was called non-productive. Following IMGT convention, CDR3 was defined as the stretch from the second conserved V-encoded cysteine to the conserved J-encoded phenylalanine. In an earlier analysis of around 570 of the donors, sequences lacking an unambiguous match to a single V gene segment were excluded. An earlier analysis of several hundred of the donors called V segments functional above 56.7% productive rearrangements and segregating when the between-donor standard deviation exceeded 5%. To diagnose cytomegalovirus status from the catalog of TCR beta chain sequences, a statistical classification framework was built. In a later analysis, TCR nucleotide sequences were compared against IMGT/GENE-DB human TR gene sequences so that V and J genes could be assigned. A later analysis assigned CDR3 sequences and most-parsimonious VDJ recombination scenarios with the TCRdist pipeline. In a later analysis, each TCR beta chain was defined by its CDR3 amino acid sequence together with its V-gene family, and reads lacking a unique V-gene family were excluded. A later analysis removed 600 or so highly shared, low-generation-probability nucleotide sequences to deal with suspected cross-contamination and a sequencing artifact. In a later analysis, a clonal expansion index was calculated for each public chain from normalized within-repertoire ranks of inferred template counts. In a later analysis, generation probabilities were computed with a VDJ recombination model fitted to out-of-frame rearrangements, and the resulting probabilities were checked against IGoR. Hypergeometric tests were used in a later analysis to score TCR-TCR, TCR-HLA and TCR-CMV co-occurrence, with a repertoire-size bias correction applied to the TCR pairs. False discovery rates were estimated in a later analysis by permuting HLA or CMV assignments 20 times. A later analysis grouped co-occurring TCRs with DBSCAN, adding TCRdist sequence similarity when clustering within HLA-allele-positive subsets. For co-occurrence clustering, repertoires with fewer than 30,000 or more than 120,000 public chains were excluded, along with four to six repertoires with anomalous nucleotide sharing. Sourced from immuneACCESS, this table was stored by TCRdb with only in-frame sequences that have V and J called. A share of the clones is absent; for the studies checked, an unresolved V gene accounts for under half, and the remainder has no known explanation. That table is the source of V, J and clone size, and D and trimming were worked out from the DNA. This sample comprises around 150,000 clones, roughly four fifths of them detected only once. The ten largest clonotypes hold about 1.3% of the sample.

The cohort comprised some 730 healthy bone marrow donors. At the time of sampling, all cohort members were nominally healthy, though unrecorded immune exposures were likely present. The donor was CMV seronegative and belonged to the group of several hundred seronegative cohort members. Every donor gave a peripheral blood sample, and the peripheral blood mononuclear cells from that sample were used for TCR beta sequencing. The Qiagen DNeasy Blood Extraction Kit was used to extract genomic DNA from the blood cell samples. About this clone itself: No antigen is known for it. Per-base qualities were not stored, and no clone one base away is much larger.

The sample comprised PBMCs. The V and J genes are TRBV5-1 and TRBJ1-5, and TRBD1 aligns with 7 junction nucleotides. The sequence derives from a man in his 60s in good health and CMV-seronegative. The DNA sequence is as follows: TGCGCCAGCAGCTTGGGGGGGCCAGGGGGAAATCAGCCCCAGCATTTT. It encodes CASSLGGPGGNQPQHF.